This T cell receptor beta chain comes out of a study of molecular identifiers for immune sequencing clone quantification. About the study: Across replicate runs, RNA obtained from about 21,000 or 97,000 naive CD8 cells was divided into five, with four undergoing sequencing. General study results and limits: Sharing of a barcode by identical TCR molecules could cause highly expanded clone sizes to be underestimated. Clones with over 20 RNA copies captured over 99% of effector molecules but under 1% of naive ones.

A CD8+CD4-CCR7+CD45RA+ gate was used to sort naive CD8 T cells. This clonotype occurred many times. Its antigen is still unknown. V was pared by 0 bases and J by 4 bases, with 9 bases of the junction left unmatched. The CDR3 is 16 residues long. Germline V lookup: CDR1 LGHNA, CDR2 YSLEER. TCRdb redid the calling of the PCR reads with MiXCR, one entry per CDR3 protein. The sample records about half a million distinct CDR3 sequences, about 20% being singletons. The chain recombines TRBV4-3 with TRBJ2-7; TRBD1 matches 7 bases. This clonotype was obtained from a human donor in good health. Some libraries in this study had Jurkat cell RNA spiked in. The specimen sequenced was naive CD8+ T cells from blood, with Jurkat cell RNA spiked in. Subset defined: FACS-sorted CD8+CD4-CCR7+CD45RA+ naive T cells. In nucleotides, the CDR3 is TGCGCCAGCAGCCAAGATTCAACAGGGGACGGGTACGAGCAGTACTTC. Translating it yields CASSQDSTGDGYEQYF.